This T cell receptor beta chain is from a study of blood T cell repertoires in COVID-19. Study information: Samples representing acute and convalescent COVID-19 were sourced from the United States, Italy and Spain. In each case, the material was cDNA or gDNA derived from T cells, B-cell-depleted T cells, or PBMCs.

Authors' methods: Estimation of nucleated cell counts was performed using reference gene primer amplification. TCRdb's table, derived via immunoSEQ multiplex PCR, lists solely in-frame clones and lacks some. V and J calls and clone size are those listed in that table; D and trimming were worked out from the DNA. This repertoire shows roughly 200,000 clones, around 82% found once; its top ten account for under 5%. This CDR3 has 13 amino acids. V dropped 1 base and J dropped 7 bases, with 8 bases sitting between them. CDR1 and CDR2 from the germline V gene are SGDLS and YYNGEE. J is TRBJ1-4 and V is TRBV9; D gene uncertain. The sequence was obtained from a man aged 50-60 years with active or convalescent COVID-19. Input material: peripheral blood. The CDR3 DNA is TGTGCCAGCAGCGTAAGCCCGGGTGAAAAACTGTTTTTT. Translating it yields CASSVSPGEKLFF.